This TCR beta chain is from a study of cytomegalovirus exposure and HLA in healthy donors. The trim removed 5 bases at V and 7 bases at J, leaving 5 bases unmatched. This CDR3 region has 15 residues. Germline loops: CDR1 SGHVS, CDR2 FQNEAQ. The PCR was carried out with 60 Vbeta primers and 13 Jbeta primers. Sequencing was performed with immunoSEQ multiplex PCR; in TCRdb, only in-frame clones are kept and a portion is missing. The table shows some 100,000 clones, with about 80% occurring only once. Sequenced: PBMCs. V and J are TRBV7-8 and TRBJ2-2, with 12 positions matching TRBD2. This TCR derives from a female donor in good health and CMV-seronegative. For the CDR3, the DNA is TGTGCCAGCAGCAGACTAGCGGGGGAGATCGGGGAGCTGTTTTTT. This gives the protein CASSRLAGEIGELFF. Combining the CDR3 with reference TRBV7-8 and TRBJ2-2 gives the whole variable domain GAGVSQSPRYKVAKRGQDVALRCDPISGHVSLFWYQQALGQGPEFLTYFQNEAQLDKSGLPSDRFFAERPEGSVSTLKIQRTQQEDSAVYLCASSRLAGEIGELFFGEGSRLTVL.